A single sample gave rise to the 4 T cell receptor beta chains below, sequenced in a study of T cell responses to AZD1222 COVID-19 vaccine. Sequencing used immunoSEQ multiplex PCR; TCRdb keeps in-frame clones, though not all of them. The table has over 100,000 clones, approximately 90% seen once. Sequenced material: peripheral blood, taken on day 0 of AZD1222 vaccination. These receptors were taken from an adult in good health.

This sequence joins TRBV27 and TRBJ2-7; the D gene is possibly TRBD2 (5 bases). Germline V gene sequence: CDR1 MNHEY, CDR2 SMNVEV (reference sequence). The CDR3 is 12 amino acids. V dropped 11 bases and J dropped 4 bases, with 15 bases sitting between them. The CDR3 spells CACGLLGYEQYF. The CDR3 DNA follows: TGTGCCTGCGGACTCCTGGGGTACGAGCAGTACTTC.

The CDR3 DNA follows: TGCAGCGTTGGGACTAGCTACGAGCAGTACTTC. Protein product: CSVGTSYEQYF. The chain employs TRBV29-1 and TRBJ2-7; 7 bases are a match to TRBD2. Unmatched junction bases numbered 0, after V lost 4 bases and J lost 3 bases. This CDR3 is built from 11 residues. CDR1 SQVTM and CDR2 ANQGSEA come from the germline V gene.

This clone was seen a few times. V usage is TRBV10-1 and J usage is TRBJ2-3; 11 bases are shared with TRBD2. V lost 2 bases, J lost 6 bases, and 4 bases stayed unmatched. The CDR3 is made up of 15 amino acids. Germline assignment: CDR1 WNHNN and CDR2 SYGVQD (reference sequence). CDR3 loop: CASSEGLAGADTQYF. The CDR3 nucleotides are TGCGCCAGCAGTGAGGGACTAGCGGGTGCGGATACGCAGTATTTT.

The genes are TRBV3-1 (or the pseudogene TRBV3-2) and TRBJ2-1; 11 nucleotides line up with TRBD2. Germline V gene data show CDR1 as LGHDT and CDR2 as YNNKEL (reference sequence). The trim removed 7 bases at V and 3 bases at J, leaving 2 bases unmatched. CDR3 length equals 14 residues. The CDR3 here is CASTGTSGYNEQFF. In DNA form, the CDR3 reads TGTGCCAGCACCGGGACTAGCGGCTACAATGAGCAGTTCTTC.